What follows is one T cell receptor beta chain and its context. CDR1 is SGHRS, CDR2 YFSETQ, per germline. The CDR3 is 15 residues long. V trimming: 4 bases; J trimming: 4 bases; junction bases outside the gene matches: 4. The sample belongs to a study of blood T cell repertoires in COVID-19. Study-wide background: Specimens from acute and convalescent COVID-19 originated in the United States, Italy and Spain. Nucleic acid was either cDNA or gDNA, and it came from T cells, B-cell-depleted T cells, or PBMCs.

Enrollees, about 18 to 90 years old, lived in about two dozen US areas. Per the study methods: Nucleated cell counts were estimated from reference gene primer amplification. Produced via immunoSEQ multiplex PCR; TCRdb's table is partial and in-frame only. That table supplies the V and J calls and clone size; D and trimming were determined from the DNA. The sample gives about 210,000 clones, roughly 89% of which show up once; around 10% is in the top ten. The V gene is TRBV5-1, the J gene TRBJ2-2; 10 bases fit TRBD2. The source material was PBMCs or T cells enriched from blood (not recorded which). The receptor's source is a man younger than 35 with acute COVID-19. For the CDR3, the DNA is TGCGCCAGCAGCGAACTAGCGGGATCCACCGGGGAGCTGTTTTTT. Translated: CASSELAGSTGELFF.